This record concerns one TCR beta chain sequence. The antigen is not known. The data were taken from a study of T cells in localized non-small cell lung cancer. Notes on the study in general: Peak T cell clonality was found in uninvolved adjacent lung, exceeding tumor. Higher blood T cell density went with longer overall survival. When the top 100 tumor clones were examined, a median about 60 of them also appeared in the adjacent lung, which was paired and uninvolved.

Assay used: immunoSEQ multiplex PCR; TCRdb lists only in-frame clones, some missing. This table has some 2,000 clones, 25% to 30% appearing once. Between the trimmed V and J ends, which lost 6 bases and 4 bases, there was a span of 13 bases. Per the germline V gene, CDR1 is MDHEN and CDR2 is SYDVKM. The CDR3 is made up of 14 amino acids. The TCR comes from a male donor aged 60 or older with stage III lung adenocarcinoma. Material: lung tumor tissue, obtained before any cancer treatment. This chain links TRBV28 with TRBJ1-5, with no clear D. The CDR3 DNA reads as TGTGCCAGCAGCCCAGCGGGTACTAATCAGCCCCAGCATTTT. It encodes CASSPAGTNQPQHF.